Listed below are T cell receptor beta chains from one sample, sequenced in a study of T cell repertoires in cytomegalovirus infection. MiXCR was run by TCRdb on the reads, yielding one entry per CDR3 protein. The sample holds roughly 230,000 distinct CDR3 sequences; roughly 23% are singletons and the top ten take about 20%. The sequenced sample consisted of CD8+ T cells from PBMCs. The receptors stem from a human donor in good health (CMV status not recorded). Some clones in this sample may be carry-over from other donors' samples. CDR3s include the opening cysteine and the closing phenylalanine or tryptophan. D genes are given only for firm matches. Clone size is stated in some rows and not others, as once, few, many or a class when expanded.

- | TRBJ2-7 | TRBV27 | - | TGTGCCAGCAGTTCGGCCGGGACACGTCCACAAGCTGACTCCTACGAGCAGTACTTC | CASSSAGTRPQADSYEQYF
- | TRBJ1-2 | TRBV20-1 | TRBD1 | TGCAGTGCCACCCCCGGACAGGGACACAGCATAGATGGCTACACCTTC | CSATPGQGHSIDGYTF
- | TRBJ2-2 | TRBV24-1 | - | TGTGCCACCAGTCCAGGGATTAACACCGGGGAGCTGTTTTTT | CATSPGINTGELFF
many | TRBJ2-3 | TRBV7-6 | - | TGTGCCAGCAGCTTAGGAGCCTCTAGCACAGATACGCAGTATTTT | CASSLGASSTDTQYF
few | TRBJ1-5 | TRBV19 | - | TGTGCCAGTAGTCCAGGAATCTCGGGCAATCAGCCCCAGCATTTT | CASSPGISGNQPQHF
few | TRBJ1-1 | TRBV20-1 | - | TGCAGTGCCTTTAACGAGAACACTGAAGCTTTCTTT | CSAFNENTEAFF
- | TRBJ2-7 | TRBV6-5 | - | TGTGCCAGCAGTTACAGGGTATCCCACTACGAGCAGTACTTC | CASSYRVSHYEQYF
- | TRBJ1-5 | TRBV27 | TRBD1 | TGTGCCAGCAGTCACCAGGGGGCCAATCAGCCCCAGCATTTT | CASSHQGANQPQHF
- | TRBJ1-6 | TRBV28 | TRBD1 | TGTGCCAGCAGTTTATTTACCGGCAGGGGGAATTCACCCCTCCACTTT | CASSLFTGRGNSPLHF
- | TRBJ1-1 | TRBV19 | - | TGTGCCAGCAGAACCAGACAGGAGAACACTGAAGCTTTCTTT | CASRTRQENTEAFF
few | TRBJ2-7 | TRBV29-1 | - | TGCAGCGTTTCTTTAGGACAGTCGGGCTACGAGCAGTACTTC | CSVSLGQSGYEQYF
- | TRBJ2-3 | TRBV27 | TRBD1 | TGTGCCAGCGGACGGACAGGGAACTCAGATACGCAGTATTTT | CASGRTGNSDTQYF
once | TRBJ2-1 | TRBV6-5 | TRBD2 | TGTGCCAGCAGATTATCCGGGACTAGCGGTGACAATGAGCAGTTCTTC | CASRLSGTSGDNEQFF
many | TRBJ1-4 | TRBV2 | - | TGTGCCAGCACCAGGGTCCTCGGAGAAAAACTGTTTTTT | CASTRVLGEKLFF
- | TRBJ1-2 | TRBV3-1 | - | TGTGCCAGCAGCCAAGATTTCCTTACAGGAACCGGCTACACCTTC | CASSQDFLTGTGYTF
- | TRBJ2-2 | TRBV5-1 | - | TGCGCCAGCAGGTCGATCCCCGGGGAGCTGTTTTTT | CASRSIPGELFF
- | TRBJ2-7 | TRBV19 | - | TGTGCCAGTAGTATATATGTCTTCTCTGGCGAGCAGTACTTC | CASSIYVFSGEQYF